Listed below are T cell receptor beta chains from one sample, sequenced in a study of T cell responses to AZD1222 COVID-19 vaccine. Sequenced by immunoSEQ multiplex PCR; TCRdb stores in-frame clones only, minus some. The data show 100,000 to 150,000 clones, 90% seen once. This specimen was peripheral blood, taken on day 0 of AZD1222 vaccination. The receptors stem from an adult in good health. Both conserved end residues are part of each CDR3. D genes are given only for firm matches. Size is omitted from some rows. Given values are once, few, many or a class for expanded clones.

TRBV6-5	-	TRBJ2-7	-	CASSYSKGGTYEQYF	TGTGCCAGCAGTTACTCGAAGGGGGGGACGTACGAGCAGTACTTC
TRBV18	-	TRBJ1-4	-	CASSPRAGIEKLFF	TGTGCCAGCTCACCCCGGGCAGGGATCGAAAAACTGTTTTTT
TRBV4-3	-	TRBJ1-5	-	CASSQDAGHNQPQHF	TGCGCCAGCAGCCAAGATGCGGGGCACAATCAGCCCCAGCATTTT
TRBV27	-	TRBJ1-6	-	CASSLPGVGPLHF	TGTGCCAGCAGTTTACCAGGGGTGGGACCCCTCCACTTT
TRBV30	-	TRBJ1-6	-	CAWSRSNSPLHF	TGTGCCTGGAGTAGGAGTAATTCACCCCTCCACTTT
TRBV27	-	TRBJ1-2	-	CASRPVGGFADYGYTF	TGTGCCAGCAGGCCCGTGGGGGGGTTCGCAGACTATGGCTACACCTTC
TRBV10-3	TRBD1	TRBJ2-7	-	CAISVDGTGWAQYF	TGTGCCATCAGTGTTGATGGGACAGGGTGGGCGCAGTACTTC
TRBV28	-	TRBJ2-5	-	CASSPSLSGETQYF	TGTGCCAGCAGTCCCTCGTTAAGTGGGGAGACCCAGTACTTC
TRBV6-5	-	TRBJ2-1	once	CASSYRPVKYNEQFF	TGTGCCAGCAGTTACCGCCCGGTGAAATACAATGAGCAGTTCTTC
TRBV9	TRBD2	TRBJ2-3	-	CASSESGVSTDTQYF	TGTGCCAGCAGCGAGAGCGGGGTTAGCACAGATACGCAGTATTTT
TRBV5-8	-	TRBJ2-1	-	CASRRTGSYNEQFF	TGTGCCAGCAGGAGGACCGGGAGCTACAATGAGCAGTTCTTC
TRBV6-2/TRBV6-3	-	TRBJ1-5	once	CASSHPGQPQHF	TGTGCCAGCAGTCACCCCGGTCAGCCCCAGCATTTT
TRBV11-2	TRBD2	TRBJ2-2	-	CASSSQLAGGIGELFF	TGTGCCAGCAGCTCCCAACTAGCGGGGGGTATCGGGGAGCTGTTTTTT
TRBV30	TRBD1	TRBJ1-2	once	CAWVQGTYGYTF	TGTGCCTGGGTACAGGGGACCTATGGCTACACCTTC
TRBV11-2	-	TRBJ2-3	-	CASSLSGPGIGDTQYF	TGTGCCAGCAGCTTATCCGGCCCAGGGATAGGCGATACGCAGTATTTT
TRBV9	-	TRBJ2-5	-	CASSVALGLETQYF	TGTGCCAGCAGCGTAGCTCTAGGCCTAGAGACCCAGTACTTC
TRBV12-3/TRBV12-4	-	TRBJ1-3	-	CASSLNTIYF	TGTGCCAGCAGTTTGAACACCATATATTTT
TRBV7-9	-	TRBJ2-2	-	CASSPTGGEYTGELFF	TGTGCCAGCAGCCCCACGGGTGGGGAATACACCGGGGAGCTGTTTTTT
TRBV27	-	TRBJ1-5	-	CASSPVGQPQHF	TGTGCCAGCAGTCCGGTCGGACAGCCCCAGCATTTT
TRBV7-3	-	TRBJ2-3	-	CASSGGGRIQYF	TGTGCCAGCAGCGGAGGGGGGCGGATCCAGTATTTT
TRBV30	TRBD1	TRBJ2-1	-	CAWVGQGLNEQFF	TGTGCCTGGGTGGGACAGGGTTTGAATGAGCAGTTCTTC
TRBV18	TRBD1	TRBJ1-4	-	CASSQNDRGLISNEKLFF	TGTGCCAGCTCGCAAAATGACAGGGGGCTAATCTCAAATGAAAAACTGTTTTTT
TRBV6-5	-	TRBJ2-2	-	CASSYGPPNTGELFF	TGTGCCAGCAGTTACGGACCGCCGAACACCGGGGAGCTGTTTTTT
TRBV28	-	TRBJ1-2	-	CASRLQPLSKEGYTF	TGTGCCAGTCGCCTCCAGCCGCTCTCAAAAGAAGGCTACACCTTC
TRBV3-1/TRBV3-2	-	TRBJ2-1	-	CASSQVYEQFF	TGTGCCAGCAGCCAAGTGTATGAGCAGTTCTTC
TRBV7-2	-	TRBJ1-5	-	CASSPAPGSDQPQHF	TGTGCCAGCAGCCCAGCGCCAGGGAGCGATCAGCCCCAGCATTTT
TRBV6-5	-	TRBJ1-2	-	CASSPQGTANYGYTF	TGTGCCAGCAGTCCCCAAGGAACCGCTAACTATGGCTACACCTTC
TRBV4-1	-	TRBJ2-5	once	CASSQDVGDETQYF	TGCGCCAGCAGCCAAGATGTGGGGGATGAGACCCAGTACTTC
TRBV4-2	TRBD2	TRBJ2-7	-	CASSLELADSSYEQYF	TGTGCCAGCAGCCTTGAACTAGCGGACAGCTCCTACGAGCAGTACTTC
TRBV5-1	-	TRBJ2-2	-	CASSFGGRNTGELFF	TGCGCCAGCAGCTTCGGGGGTCGAAACACCGGGGAGCTGTTTTTT
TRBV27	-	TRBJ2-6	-	CASSLLMFGRESSGANVLTF	TGTGCCAGCAGTTTACTTATGTTTGGCAGGGAATCATCTGGGGCCAACGTCCTGACTTTC
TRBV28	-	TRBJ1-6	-	CASNGGTDNSPLHF	TGTGCCAGCAACGGCGGAACGGATAATTCACCCCTCCACTTT
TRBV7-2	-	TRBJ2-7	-	CASSSQPDSAEQYF	TGTGCCAGCAGCTCTCAACCGGACAGCGCCGAGCAGTACTTC
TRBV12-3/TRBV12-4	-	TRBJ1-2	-	CASTTWGAQGYTF	TGTGCCAGCACAACTTGGGGGGCGCAAGGCTACACCTTC
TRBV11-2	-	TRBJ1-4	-	CASSEEGDFNEKLFF	TGTGCCAGCAGCGAAGAAGGGGACTTTAATGAAAAACTGTTTTTT
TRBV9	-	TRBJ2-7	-	CASSVVASGHGEQYF	TGTGCCAGCAGCGTAGTGGCAAGCGGCCATGGCGAGCAGTACTTC
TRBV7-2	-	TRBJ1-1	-	CASSLSPEAFF	TGTGCCAGCAGCTTATCTCCTGAAGCTTTCTTT
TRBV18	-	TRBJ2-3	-	CASSPSMRHGTDTQYF	TGTGCCAGCTCACCATCCATGAGGCACGGCACAGATACGCAGTATTTT
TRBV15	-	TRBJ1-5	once	CATSRGGAQGTNQPQHF	TGTGCCACCAGCAGAGGAGGCGCGCAGGGAACCAATCAGCCCCAGCATTTT
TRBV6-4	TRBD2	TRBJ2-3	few	CASSVGLAGGSDTQYF	TGTGCCAGCAGTGTCGGACTAGCGGGGGGCTCAGATACGCAGTATTTT
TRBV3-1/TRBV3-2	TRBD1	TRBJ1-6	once	CASRDRDRGLRNSPLHF	TGTGCCAGCAGGGATAGGGACAGGGGGCTTCGGAATTCACCCCTCCACTTT
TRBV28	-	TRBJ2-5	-	CASSFVHVGTQYF	TGTGCCAGCAGTTTTGTCCATGTTGGGACCCAGTACTTC
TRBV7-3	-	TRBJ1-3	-	CASSLISGNTIYF	TGTGCCAGCAGCTTAATTTCTGGAAACACCATATATTTT
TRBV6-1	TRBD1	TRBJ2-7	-	CASSELRGRYEQYF	TGTGCCAGCAGTGAACTGAGGGGGCGATACGAGCAGTACTTC
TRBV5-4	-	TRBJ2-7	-	CASNPDGSYEQYF	TGTGCCAGCAACCCGGACGGTTCCTACGAGCAGTACTTC
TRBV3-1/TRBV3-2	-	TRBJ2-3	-	CASSPPRITDTQYF	TGTGCCAGCAGCCCTCCCAGGATCACAGATACGCAGTATTTT
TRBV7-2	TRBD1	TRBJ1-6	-	CASSSGGLTGAPLHF	TGTGCCAGCAGCTCCGGGGGTTTGACAGGGGCACCCCTCCACTTT
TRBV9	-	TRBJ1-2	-	CASSPDPRGPYGYTF	TGTGCCAGCAGCCCCGATCCCAGGGGCCCATATGGCTACACCTTC
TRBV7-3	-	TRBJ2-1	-	CASSLSGYEQFF	TGTGCCAGCAGCTTATCTGGTTATGAGCAGTTCTTC
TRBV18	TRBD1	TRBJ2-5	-	CASSRDRQETQYF	TGTGCCAGCTCCCGGGACAGGCAAGAGACCCAGTACTTC
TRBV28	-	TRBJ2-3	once	CASSPENTFRDTQYF	TGTGCCAGCAGCCCCGAAAATACCTTTAGGGATACGCAGTATTTT
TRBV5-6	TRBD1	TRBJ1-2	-	CASSYPTGGYGYTF	TGTGCCAGCAGCTATCCGACAGGGGGCTATGGCTACACCTTC
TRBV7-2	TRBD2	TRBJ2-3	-	CASSLLAGGPPDTQYF	TGTGCCAGCAGCTTGCTAGCGGGGGGGCCTCCAGATACGCAGTATTTT